These T cell receptor beta chains were read from a single sample in a study of blood T cells in healthy people across ages. Using its own MiXCR run on the 5' RACE reads, TCRdb lists one record per CDR3 protein. The sample lists about 560,000 distinct CDR3 sequences, around 27% occurring once. These data also formed part of another study, on T cells of mothers and their children.

Input material: blood. These receptors were taken from a boy aged 2 to 10 in good health. Both conserved end residues are part of each CDR3. D genes are given only for firm matches. Clone size appears in some rows only: once, few, many, or a class for an expanded clone.

d_call: NA; j_call: TRBJ1-2; v_call: TRBV15; clone_size: few; cdr3_nt: TGTGCCACCAGCTCCCATGTGCCAGGGCTTGGGGGCTACACCTTC; cdr3_aa: CATSSHVPGLGGYTF
d_call: NA; j_call: TRBJ2-3; v_call: TRBV24-1; clone_size: NA; cdr3_nt: TGTGCCACCAGCGACCGAGCGGCGAGCACAGATACGCAGTATTTT; cdr3_aa: CATSDRAASTDTQYF
d_call: NA; j_call: TRBJ2-2; v_call: TRBV6-2/TRBV6-3; clone_size: few; cdr3_nt: TGTGCCAGCACCTCACGAAATAAGCTGTTTTTT; cdr3_aa: CASTSRNKLFF
d_call: TRBD1; j_call: TRBJ2-4; v_call: TRBV9; clone_size: few; cdr3_nt: TGTGCCAGCAACACCGGGACAGGGAAAAACATTCAGTACTTC; cdr3_aa: CASNTGTGKNIQYF
d_call: NA; j_call: TRBJ2-1; v_call: TRBV7-9; clone_size: few; cdr3_nt: TGTGCCAGCAGCCCAACTCTGGGGGGGGCCCTGTCCAATGAGCAGTTCTTC; cdr3_aa: CASSPTLGGALSNEQFF
d_call: TRBD1; j_call: TRBJ1-1; v_call: TRBV20-1; clone_size: NA; cdr3_nt: TGCAGTGCTAGACAGGGGGCATCGTCTGAAGCTTTCTTT; cdr3_aa: CSARQGASSEAFF
d_call: NA; j_call: TRBJ1-1; v_call: TRBV7-9; clone_size: few; cdr3_nt: TGTGCCAGCAGCTTAAACGAATTGAACACTGAAGCTTTCTTT; cdr3_aa: CASSLNELNTEAFF
d_call: NA; j_call: TRBJ1-4; v_call: TRBV7-2; clone_size: once; cdr3_nt: TGTGCCAGCAGTACAAAGGGGGTTAATGAAAAACTGTTTTTT; cdr3_aa: CASSTKGVNEKLFF
d_call: NA; j_call: TRBJ2-3; v_call: TRBV30; clone_size: NA; cdr3_nt: TGTGCCTGGAGTCCGAGGAGCACAGATACGCAGTATTTT; cdr3_aa: CAWSPRSTDTQYF
d_call: NA; j_call: TRBJ2-1; v_call: TRBV11-2; clone_size: few; cdr3_nt: TGTGCCAGCAGGCCAGGGGAGGCACATGAGCAGTTCTTC; cdr3_aa: CASRPGEAHEQFF
d_call: NA; j_call: TRBJ2-2; v_call: TRBV29-1; clone_size: few; cdr3_nt: TGCAGCGTTGAAAAGGGAGGCGCCGGGGAGCTGTTTTTT; cdr3_aa: CSVEKGGAGELFF
d_call: NA; j_call: TRBJ2-5; v_call: TRBV12-3/TRBV12-4; clone_size: NA; cdr3_nt: TGTGCCAGCAGTTCCCTCGGGACATCGGGGACCCAGTACTTC; cdr3_aa: CASSSLGTSGTQYF
d_call: NA; j_call: TRBJ1-5; v_call: TRBV12-3/TRBV12-4; clone_size: few; cdr3_nt: TGTGCCAGCAGTTTAAGGAGGGATCAGCCCCAGCATTTT; cdr3_aa: CASSLRRDQPQHF
d_call: TRBD1; j_call: TRBJ2-1; v_call: TRBV24-1; clone_size: NA; cdr3_nt: TGTGCCACCAGTGATTCTACAGGGGGATTCTACAATGAGCAGTTCTTC; cdr3_aa: CATSDSTGGFYNEQFF
d_call: TRBD1; j_call: TRBJ2-7; v_call: TRBV6-2/TRBV6-3; clone_size: NA; cdr3_nt: TGTGCCAGCAGTCGACCGACAGGGGTCAGCTCCTACGAGCAGTACTTC; cdr3_aa: CASSRPTGVSSYEQYF
d_call: NA; j_call: TRBJ2-1; v_call: TRBV4-2; clone_size: many; cdr3_nt: TGTGCCAGCAGCCAAGGTCGCATAAATGAGCAGTTCTTC; cdr3_aa: CASSQGRINEQFF
d_call: TRBD2; j_call: TRBJ2-5; v_call: TRBV7-9; clone_size: few; cdr3_nt: TGTGCCAGCAGACGACTAGCGGGGGACTTCCAAGAGACCCAGTACTTC; cdr3_aa: CASRRLAGDFQETQYF
d_call: TRBD1; j_call: TRBJ2-3; v_call: TRBV10-3; clone_size: few; cdr3_nt: TGTGCCATCAGTGAGACAGGGGGATCGCAGTATTTT; cdr3_aa: CAISETGGSQYF
d_call: NA; j_call: TRBJ1-3; v_call: TRBV10-3; clone_size: NA; cdr3_nt: TGTGCCATCAGTGAGATAGACAACACCATATATTTT; cdr3_aa: CAISEIDNTIYF
d_call: NA; j_call: TRBJ1-5; v_call: TRBV14; clone_size: few; cdr3_nt: TGTGCCAGCAGCCAAGACCTTAGCTCTTTTGTTAGTCAGCCCCAGCATTTT; cdr3_aa: CASSQDLSSFVSQPQHF
d_call: NA; j_call: TRBJ2-7; v_call: TRBV3-1; clone_size: few; cdr3_nt: TGTGCCAGCAGCCCGAAGGGGGGGCCACAGTACTTC; cdr3_aa: CASSPKGGPQYF
d_call: NA; j_call: TRBJ2-5; v_call: TRBV12-5; clone_size: NA; cdr3_nt: TGTGCTAGTGGTTTGGTATCCTGGGGGCAGAAGTACCAAGAGACCCAGTACTTC; cdr3_aa: CASGLVSWGQKYQETQYF
d_call: NA; j_call: TRBJ2-7; v_call: TRBV15; clone_size: NA; cdr3_nt: TGTGCCACCAGCGCCCGCCGGGCGCTCGAGCAGTACTTC; cdr3_aa: CATSARRALEQYF
d_call: NA; j_call: TRBJ2-5; v_call: TRBV10-3; clone_size: NA; cdr3_nt: TGTGCCATCAGTGATGACCCCCGGACATCCCAAGAGACCCAGTACTTC; cdr3_aa: CAISDDPRTSQETQYF
d_call: NA; j_call: TRBJ2-1; v_call: TRBV7-9; clone_size: few; cdr3_nt: TGTGCCAGCAGCGACGGACCTAGCTCCTACAATGAGCAGTTCTTC; cdr3_aa: CASSDGPSSYNEQFF
d_call: TRBD2; j_call: TRBJ2-5; v_call: TRBV6-5; clone_size: few; cdr3_nt: TGTGCCAGCAGTTACAGGCTTCCGGGACTAGCGGGAGGGCCGAGGGAGACCCAGTACTTC; cdr3_aa: CASSYRLPGLAGGPRETQYF
d_call: TRBD1; j_call: TRBJ1-1; v_call: TRBV3-1; clone_size: few; cdr3_nt: TGTGCCAGCAGCCATGGGACAGGGCGGGCCGAAGCTTTCTTT; cdr3_aa: CASSHGTGRAEAFF
d_call: TRBD2; j_call: TRBJ2-1; v_call: TRBV6-5; clone_size: NA; cdr3_nt: TGTGCCAGCAGTTACTCGATCAACCGGGTAGCGGGGAAATTAGGTGAGCAGTTCTTC; cdr3_aa: CASSYSINRVAGKLGEQFF
d_call: NA; j_call: TRBJ2-5; v_call: TRBV4-3; clone_size: many; cdr3_nt: TGCGCCAGCAGCCAAGAAAACAGGGTGGAGACCCAGTACTTC; cdr3_aa: CASSQENRVETQYF
d_call: NA; j_call: TRBJ2-5; v_call: TRBV12-3/TRBV12-4; clone_size: NA; cdr3_nt: TGTGCCAGCAGGGACGGTCACGGCCAAGAGACCCAGTACTTC; cdr3_aa: CASRDGHGQETQYF
d_call: TRBD1; j_call: TRBJ2-6; v_call: TRBV5-1; clone_size: NA; cdr3_nt: TGCGCCAGCAGCTGGGACAGGGGAGCTCCCCCTGGGGCCAACGTCCTGACTTTC; cdr3_aa: CASSWDRGAPPGANVLTF
d_call: TRBD1; j_call: TRBJ1-2; v_call: TRBV27; clone_size: few; cdr3_nt: TGTGCCAGCAGCCCGCTCCAGGGGGCTGGTGGCTACACCTTC; cdr3_aa: CASSPLQGAGGYTF
d_call: TRBD2; j_call: TRBJ2-1; v_call: TRBV10-3; clone_size: few; cdr3_nt: TGTGCCATCAGCCTGACTAGCGGAGACAATGAGCAGTTCTTC; cdr3_aa: CAISLTSGDNEQFF
d_call: TRBD1; j_call: TRBJ1-2; v_call: TRBV5-1; clone_size: NA; cdr3_nt: TGCGCCAGCAGCTTTCTGACAGGGATTGGCTACACCTTC; cdr3_aa: CASSFLTGIGYTF
d_call: TRBD2; j_call: TRBJ2-5; v_call: TRBV20-1; clone_size: NA; cdr3_nt: TGCAGTGCCCTGGGGAGGGCCGGGACCCAGTACTTC; cdr3_aa: CSALGRAGTQYF
d_call: TRBD2; j_call: TRBJ2-5; v_call: TRBV5-1; clone_size: NA; cdr3_nt: TGCGCCAGCAGCTTCAACCCGCTTACTAGCGGGAGTGGGTACAATGAGCAGCTCTTC; cdr3_aa: CASSFNPLTSGSGYNEQLF
d_call: TRBD1; j_call: TRBJ2-3; v_call: TRBV20-1; clone_size: NA; cdr3_nt: TGCAGTGCTAGTAGGTGGACAGGGGCGACAGATACGCAGTATTTT; cdr3_aa: CSASRWTGATDTQYF
d_call: NA; j_call: TRBJ1-1; v_call: TRBV4-2; clone_size: NA; cdr3_nt: TGTGCCAGCAGCCAAGATAGTACTGCTGAAGCTTTCTTT; cdr3_aa: CASSQDSTAEAFF
d_call: NA; j_call: TRBJ1-2; v_call: TRBV30; clone_size: NA; cdr3_nt: TGTGCCTGGGGTCGAACTGGAGGCTACACCTTC; cdr3_aa: CAWGRTGGYTF
d_call: NA; j_call: TRBJ2-5; v_call: TRBV5-5; clone_size: NA; cdr3_nt: TGTGCCAGCAGCTTGACCAGGGGCGTCGGAGAGGCCCAGTACTTC; cdr3_aa: CASSLTRGVGEAQYF
d_call: NA; j_call: TRBJ2-1; v_call: TRBV7-2; clone_size: once; cdr3_nt: TGTGCCAGCAGCTTAGTCACAGCTCACGGCAATGAGCAGTTCTTC; cdr3_aa: CASSLVTAHGNEQFF
d_call: NA; j_call: TRBJ2-7; v_call: TRBV25-1; clone_size: few; cdr3_nt: TGTGCCAGCAGTCCCGACAGTTCCTCCTACGAGCAGTACTTC; cdr3_aa: CASSPDSSSYEQYF
d_call: NA; j_call: TRBJ2-7; v_call: TRBV5-1; clone_size: few; cdr3_nt: TGCGCCAGCAGCCCCGGTGCAGTCGAGCAGTACTTC; cdr3_aa: CASSPGAVEQYF
d_call: NA; j_call: TRBJ2-1; v_call: TRBV29-1; clone_size: NA; cdr3_nt: TGCAGCGGCGCGGGGGCTACGAATGAGCAGTTCTTC; cdr3_aa: CSGAGATNEQFF
d_call: TRBD2; j_call: TRBJ2-7; v_call: TRBV7-9; clone_size: few; cdr3_nt: TGTGCCAGCAGCACCCGGACTAGCGGGATGAGCTACGAGCAGTACTTC; cdr3_aa: CASSTRTSGMSYEQYF
d_call: NA; j_call: TRBJ1-1; v_call: TRBV7-9; clone_size: NA; cdr3_nt: TGTGCCAGCAGCTTAGGGAATGCGAACACTGAAGCTTTCTTT; cdr3_aa: CASSLGNANTEAFF
d_call: NA; j_call: TRBJ1-1; v_call: TRBV3-1; clone_size: NA; cdr3_nt: TGTGCCAGCAGTGGGCGAGGGACTGAAGCTTTCTTT; cdr3_aa: CASSGRGTEAFF
d_call: NA; j_call: TRBJ2-5; v_call: TRBV6-5; clone_size: NA; cdr3_nt: TGTGCCAGCCGCCAGACGGGAGAGCAAGAGACCCAGTACTTC; cdr3_aa: CASRQTGEQETQYF
d_call: TRBD1; j_call: TRBJ1-4; v_call: TRBV6-6; clone_size: few; cdr3_nt: TGTGCCAGCAGTTACGTGGACAGGCGGGAAAAACTGTTTTTT; cdr3_aa: CASSYVDRREKLFF
d_call: TRBD2; j_call: TRBJ2-7; v_call: TRBV28; clone_size: few; cdr3_nt: TGTGCCAGCAGTTTAACTAGCGTGACCTACGAGCAGTACTTC; cdr3_aa: CASSLTSVTYEQYF
d_call: NA; j_call: TRBJ2-3; v_call: TRBV6-5; clone_size: NA; cdr3_nt: TGTGCCAGCAGTTACGCCTACAGCTCCACTAGCACAGATACGCAGTATTTT; cdr3_aa: CASSYAYSSTSTDTQYF
d_call: NA; j_call: TRBJ2-5; v_call: TRBV20-1; clone_size: few; cdr3_nt: TGCAGTGCTAGAGCCACCCGCCCCTCAGGTCAAGAGACCCAGTACTTC; cdr3_aa: CSARATRPSGQETQYF
d_call: TRBD2; j_call: TRBJ2-5; v_call: TRBV7-2; clone_size: NA; cdr3_nt: TGTGCCAGCAGGGAACTAGCGTGGGAGACCCAGTACTTC; cdr3_aa: CASRELAWETQYF
d_call: NA; j_call: TRBJ2-3; v_call: TRBV12-3/TRBV12-4; clone_size: NA; cdr3_nt: TGTGCCAGCAGTTTTGGAGGGGCGCGTCCAGATACGCAGTATTTT; cdr3_aa: CASSFGGARPDTQYF